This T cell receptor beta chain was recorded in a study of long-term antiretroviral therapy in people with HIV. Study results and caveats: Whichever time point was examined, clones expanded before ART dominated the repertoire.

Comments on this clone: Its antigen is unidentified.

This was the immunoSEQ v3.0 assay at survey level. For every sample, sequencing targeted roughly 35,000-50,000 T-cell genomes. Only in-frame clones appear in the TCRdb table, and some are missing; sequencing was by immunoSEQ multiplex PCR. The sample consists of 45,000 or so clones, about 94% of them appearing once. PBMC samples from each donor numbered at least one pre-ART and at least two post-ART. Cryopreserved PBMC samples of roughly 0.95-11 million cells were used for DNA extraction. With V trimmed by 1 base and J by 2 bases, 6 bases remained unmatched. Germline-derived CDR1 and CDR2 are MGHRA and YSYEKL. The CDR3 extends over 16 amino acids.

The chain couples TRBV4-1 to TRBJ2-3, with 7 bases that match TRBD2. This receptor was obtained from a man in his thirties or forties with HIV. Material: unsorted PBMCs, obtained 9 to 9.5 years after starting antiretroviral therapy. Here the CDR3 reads CASSQVVAGVTDTQYF. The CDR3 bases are TGCGCCAGCAGCCAAGTAGTAGCGGGCGTCACAGATACGCAGTATTTT.